The 30 T cell receptor beta chains given below trace back to one sample, sequenced in a study of identical twins. TCRdb re-called the 5' RACE reads through MiXCR, storing one row per CDR3 protein. Of about 690,000 distinct CDR3 sequences listed, around 5.7% are singletons. Sequences were obtained from naive T cells sorted from blood. The receptors were gathered from a man aged 18-30 years in good health.

The DNA for the CDR3 is TGTGCCAGCAGCTTTCCGGGACAGGGGTTACGGGAGACCCAGTACTTC. Translated: CASSFPGQGLRETQYF. The chain couples TRBV5-5 to TRBJ2-5; 10 nucleotides match TRBD1. The CDR3 has 16 amino acids. V trimming: 2 bases; J trimming: 5 bases; junction bases outside the gene matches: 9. Germline V gene lookup returns CDR1 SGHKS and CDR2 YYEKEE (reference sequence).

This clonotype was recorded at least ten times. This chain connects TRBV12-3 or TRBV12-4 to TRBJ2-1, with TRBD1 matching 7 bases. CDR3 length: 13 residues. V lost 5 bases and J lost 9; bases outside the gene matches: 7. The CDR3 here is CASSPSQGPEQFF. CDR3 nucleotides: TGTGCCAGCAGTCCTTCACAGGGGCCTGAGCAGTTCTTC.

In this sample, this clonotype turned up many times. The V call is TRBV20-1, the J call TRBJ2-7; 8 nucleotides match TRBD1. Trimming took 5 bases from V and 3 from J; bases not matched to a gene: 3. The CDR3 is 12 residues long. The V gene's germline CDR1 is DFQATT and CDR2 SNEGSKA (reference sequence). The DNA for the CDR3 is TGCAGTGCTGGACAGGGAGACTACGAGCAGTACTTC. Translating it yields CSAGQGDYEQYF.

This clonotype was counted at least ten times. In nucleotides, the CDR3 is TGTGCCATCGGACCGGGACAGGGTCACGAGCAGTACTTC. Translation: CAIGPGQGHEQYF. This chain connects TRBV10-3 to TRBJ2-7; 9 nucleotides align to TRBD1. In germline, CDR1 is ENHRY, CDR2 SYGVKD. V was pared by 8 bases and J by 5 bases, with 7 bases of the junction left unmatched. The CDR3 runs to 13 residues.

This clonotype has at least ten counts. This sequence joins TRBV18 and TRBJ2-5, with D perhaps assigned TRBD1 or TRBD2 (6 bases each). The CDR3 loop spans 13 amino acids. Trimming cost V 8 bases and J 5 bases, with 15 bases left between them. CDR1 is KGHSH, CDR2 LQKENI, per germline. The CDR3 sequence: CASSPGAGETQYF. CDR3 nucleotide sequence: TGTGCCAGCAGCCCAGGGGCGGGGGAGACCCAGTACTTC.

Many counts were recorded for this clonotype. The chain carries TRBV4-1 and TRBJ2-3, with TRBD1 matching over 7 bases. The CDR3 is 15 amino acids. Unmatched junction bases numbered 5, after V lost 1 base and J lost 4 bases. Germline assignment: CDR1 MGHRA and CDR2 YSYEKL. CDR3 sequence reads: CASSQGQGVPDTQYF. In DNA, the CDR3 is TGCGCCAGCAGCCAAGGGCAGGGGGTCCCAGATACGCAGTATTTT.

This rearrangement joins TRBV12-3 or TRBV12-4 to TRBJ1-5; D is possibly TRBD1 (5 bases). This CDR3 spans 15 amino acids. With 2 bases removed from V and 3 bases from J, the gap between germline ends came to 11 bases. The CDR3 DNA reads TGTGCCAGCAGTTTACGGGACGGGTTCAATCAGCCCCAGCATTTT. It translates to CASSLRDGFNQPQHF.

This clonotype appeared many times. The chain combines TRBV5-1 with TRBJ2-3, with 14 bases aligning to TRBD2. The germline V gene has CDR1 SGHRS and CDR2 YFSETQ. After removal of 4 bases from V and 4 bases from J, the junction contained 2 bases not matched to a gene. The CDR3 loop spans 15 amino acids. CDR3 in DNA: TGCGCCAGCAGCGTGGGACTAGCGGGAGCAGATACGCAGTATTTT. It encodes CASSVGLAGADTQYF.

This clonotype was counted only a few times. The V gene is TRBV27, the J gene TRBJ2-2; TRBD1 might be the D (6 bases). The CDR3 is 16 amino acids. V was trimmed by 2 bases and J by 7 bases, leaving 17 bases between them. CDR1 MNHEY and CDR2 SMNVEV come from the germline V gene (reference sequence). The CDR3 is CASSLPGTTRGGELFF. The CDR3 DNA reads as TGTGCCAGCAGTTTACCCGGGACAACTAGGGGCGGGGAGCTGTTTTTT.

The chain links TRBV7-9 to TRBJ2-6; a possible D gene is TRBD1 (5 bases). The CDR3 has 15 amino acids. Trimming left V 5 bases short and J 2 bases short, with 10 bases between. From germline, CDR1 is SEHNR and CDR2 FQNEAQ (reference sequence). This CDR3 is CASSKQVAGANVLTF. As DNA, the CDR3 is TGTGCCAGCAGCAAACAGGTAGCTGGGGCCAACGTCCTGACTTTC.

This clonotype was seen many times. The chain recombines TRBV10-3 with TRBJ2-1; D is possibly TRBD2 (6 bases). With 10 bases removed from V and 6 bases from J, the gap between germline ends came to 16 bases. Germline values: CDR1 ENHRY, CDR2 SYGVKD. This CDR3 is 13 amino acids long. The CDR3 region has the DNA TGTGCCACCATAGGCGGGGCGGGCAATGAGCAGTTCTTC. Translating gives CATIGGAGNEQFF.

This clonotype was counted at least ten times. This chain joins TRBV29-1 and TRBJ2-3, with 13 bases matching TRBD2. The CDR3 sequence is 17 residues long. Per germline, CDR1 SQVTM and CDR2 ANQGSEA. V trimming: 7 bases; J trimming: 4 bases; junction bases outside the gene matches: 14. CDR3 amino acids: CSALTSGRAPIADTQYF. The CDR3 DNA sequence: TGCAGCGCTCTCACTAGCGGGAGGGCCCCAATTGCAGATACGCAGTATTTT.

This clonotype was recorded a few times. The chain uses TRBV7-9 and TRBJ2-1, with D unclear. This CDR3 has 14 residues. The V gene's germline CDR1 is SEHNR and CDR2 FQNEAQ (reference sequence). V lost 2 bases to trimming and J lost 9 bases, with 14 bases between them. CDR3 nucleotide sequence: TGTGCCAGCAGCTTATCCGATAGATCCGGTGAGCAGTTCTTC. It codes for CASSLSDRSGEQFF.

Only a few counts were recorded for this clonotype. The rearrangement links TRBV29-1 to TRBJ2-3; D is undetermined. The ends were cut back, 2 bases at V and 11 bases at J, with 8 bases in the middle. Germline lookup yields CDR1 SQVTM and CDR2 ANQGSEA. The CDR3 consists of 10 residues. DNA for the CDR3: TGCAGCGTTGAACAGTGGGAGCAGTATTTT. Protein: CSVEQWEQYF.

This clonotype was recorded a few times. V usage is TRBV18 and J usage is TRBJ2-3, with 7 bases identical to TRBD2. Germline CDR1 reads KGHSH; CDR2 reads LQKENI. Germline trimming cut 0 bases from V and 6 bases from J; bases unmatched to any gene: 6. CDR3 length: 15 amino acids. CDR3 sequence: CASSPPGRGVDTQYF. In nucleotides, the CDR3 is TGTGCCAGCTCACCACCGGGACGGGGGGTCGATACGCAGTATTTT.

The gene calls are TRBV5-1 and TRBJ2-3; a possible D gene is TRBD1 (6 bases). V was pared by 4 bases and J by 1 base, with 22 bases between. The CDR3 covers 18 residues. Germline-derived CDR1 and CDR2 are SGHRS and YFSETQ. The DNA of the CDR3 is TGCGCCAGCAGCGGGACAACAGGGATCGCGGGTCGCACAGATACGCAGTATTTT. Its protein product is CASSGTTGIAGRTDTQYF.

This clonotype was observed a few times. The rearrangement joins TRBV6-1 to TRBJ2-3; 8 bases are shared with TRBD1. The length of the CDR3 is 15 residues. Per the germline V gene, CDR1 is MNHNS and CDR2 is SASEGT. V shed 6 bases and J 4 bases; nucleotides not matched to a gene: 9. The CDR3 sequence is CASSPDGTGPDTQYF. The CDR3 coding sequence is TGTGCCAGCAGCCCCGACGGGACAGGCCCAGATACGCAGTATTTT.

The V gene is TRBV9, the J gene TRBJ2-3; the match to TRBD2 covers 14 bases. V lost 4 bases and J lost 5; bases outside the gene matches: 6. The CDR3 extends over 16 amino acids. Germline values: CDR1 SGDLS, CDR2 YYNGEE. The CDR3: CASSWGLAGVGDTQYF. CDR3 in DNA: TGTGCCAGCAGCTGGGGACTAGCGGGAGTCGGAGATACGCAGTATTTT.

This clonotype was seen at least ten times. This chain uses TRBV5-1 with TRBJ2-6, with D possibly TRBD1 on 6 matching bases. This CDR3 is built from 16 residues. The ends were cut back, 4 bases at V and 2 bases at J, with 13 bases in the middle. Germline loops: CDR1 SGHRS, CDR2 YFSETQ. This chain's CDR3 is CASSPRGVTGANVLTF. The DNA for the CDR3 is TGCGCCAGCAGCCCCAGGGGAGTGACTGGGGCCAACGTCCTGACTTTC.

This clonotype has a count of ten or more. V usage is TRBV12-3 or TRBV12-4 and J usage is TRBJ1-2; 8 nucleotides agree with TRBD1. There are 14 residues in the CDR3. The J segment lost 7 bases and the V segment lost 2 bases, leaving 6 bases of the junction unmatched. CDR3 in amino acids: CASSLTGQGSGYTF. The DNA of the CDR3 is TGTGCCAGCAGTTTAACAGGACAGGGAAGTGGCTACACCTTC.

About this clonotype itself: The junction and the germline gene differ at one end; a read error may be behind it. The chain joins TRBV12-3 or TRBV12-4 to TRBJ2-3; TRBD2 matches 8 bases. CDR3 length equals 15 residues. The CDR3 is CPSTQGLVGADVQYF. The CDR3 nucleotides are TGTCCCAGCACCCAGGGACTAGTGGGAGCAGATGTGCAGTATTTT.

This clonotype was picked up many times. The V call is TRBV6-1, the J call TRBJ1-1; the match to TRBD1 covers 8 bases. The CDR3 has 16 amino acids. The V gene's germline CDR1 is MNHNS and CDR2 SASEGT. V gave up 7 bases and J gave up 4 bases; unmatched junction bases: 14. For the CDR3, the DNA is TGTGCCAGCAAGGAGACAGGGGCCGTACGAGGCACTGAAGCTTTCTTT. Translation gives CASKETGAVRGTEAFF.

The table lists this clonotype with many counts. The chain has TRBV5-1 and TRBJ1-1, with 7 bases fitting TRBD1. Losses at the gene ends were 5 bases for V and 6 bases for J; bases not matched to a gene: 7. The germline V gene encodes CDR1 SGHRS and CDR2 YFSETQ. The CDR3 is made up of 13 amino acids. The chain's CDR3 is CASSDRAGSEAFF. In nucleotides, the CDR3 is TGCGCCAGCAGTGACAGGGCGGGGTCTGAAGCTTTCTTT.

This clonotype appeared many times. The V and J genes are TRBV5-1 and TRBJ2-3, with TRBD2 matching over 9 bases. Germline CDR1 SGHRS, CDR2 YFSETQ. The junction had 12 bases not matched to a gene; V was cut back by 5 bases and J by 8 bases. CDR3 length: 15 amino acids. The CDR3 DNA reads as TGCGCCAGCAGGGACCTTAGCGGGAGAAGCGGTACGCAGTATTTT. Its protein product is CASRDLSGRSGTQYF.

J is TRBJ2-1 and V is TRBV6-4; D is tentatively TRBD1 or TRBD2 (5 bases each). This CDR3 has 14 residues. Germline assignment: CDR1 MRHNA and CDR2 SNTAGT. Trimming took off 4 bases at V and 12 bases at J, with 19 bases between the two ends. The CDR3 region has the DNA TGTGCCAGCAGTGGTCTTCCTCGGGGCGAGGGGCAGTTCTTC. It is translated as CASSGLPRGEGQFF.

Ten or more counts support this clonotype. Relative to the germline gene, one junction end is altered; a read error may explain this. The chain combines TRBV29-1 with TRBJ2-1; D unclear. This CDR3 has 13 amino acids. Germline V gene data show CDR1 as SQVTM and CDR2 as ANQGSEA. In DNA, the CDR3 is TGCAGCGTAGACCGACAACCCTACGATGAGCAGTTCTTC. This codes for CSVDRQPYDEQFF.

This chain joins TRBV4-2 and TRBJ1-2; D unresolved. V shed 4 bases and J shed 1 base, with 13 bases lying between them. CDR1 and CDR2 (germline): LGHNA, YNFKEQ. The CDR3 consists of 15 residues. The CDR3 reads CASSPPSQRNYGYTF. CDR3 in DNA: TGTGCCAGCAGCCCCCCCTCGCAACGTAACTATGGCTACACCTTC.

This clonotype was counted at least ten times. The chain employs TRBV7-9 and TRBJ2-6; D unresolved. Germline V gives CDR1 SEHNR, CDR2 FQNEAQ (reference sequence). V was pared by 0 bases and J by 13 bases, with 10 bases between. CDR3 length: 13 residues. In nucleotides, the CDR3 is TGTGCCAGCAGCTTAGCAGGGTTGGTGGTCCTGACTTTC. Translating it yields CASSLAGLVVLTF. Supplemented by reference TRBV7-9 and TRBJ2-6, the full variable domain reads DTGVSQNPRHKITKRGQNVTFRCDPISEHNRLYWYRQTLGQGPEFLTYFQNEAQLEKSRLLSDRFSAERPKGSFSTLEIQRTEQGDSAMYLCASSLAGLVVLTFGAGSRLTVL.

This clonotype was observed many times. J is TRBJ2-1 and V is TRBV15; a possible D gene is TRBD1 (6 bases). From germline, CDR1 is LNHNV and CDR2 YYDKDF (reference sequence). V was shortened by 0 bases and J by 7 bases, with 13 bases between the two germline ends. CDR3 length: 15 amino acids. The CDR3 here is CATSRDWAGANEQFF. The CDR3 nucleotides read TGTGCCACCAGCAGAGATTGGGCAGGGGCGAATGAGCAGTTCTTC.

This clonotype was counted only a few times. The DNA of the CDR3 is TGCGCCAGCAGCAACCGCTCTCGACAGGGAGGGGTTTATGGGGCCAACGTCCTGACTTTC. It codes for CASSNRSRQGGVYGANVLTF. The J gene is TRBJ2-6, the V gene TRBV5-1; D could derive from TRBD1 or TRBD2 (7 bases each). V was pared by 4 bases and J by 3 bases, with 26 bases between. Germline-derived CDR1 and CDR2 are SGHRS and YFSETQ. CDR3 size: 20 residues.